The text below deals with one TCR beta chain. This sample was included in a study of blood T cell repertoires in COVID-19. Sequencing used immunoSEQ multiplex PCR; TCRdb keeps in-frame clones, though not all of them. The data contain under 100,000 clones, over 70% of them seen just once; the ten biggest clones take up 20% to 30%. V gave up 6 bases and J gave up 5 bases, with 10 bases separating them. This CDR3 is 12 amino acids long. This chain uses TRBV12-3 or TRBV12-4 with TRBJ2-5; TRBD2 might be the D (6 bases). This TCR was recovered from a man at least 80 years old with active or convalescent COVID-19. The sequencing input was peripheral blood. CDR3 sequence reads: CASSPLAETQYF. The DNA for the CDR3 is TGTGCCAGCAGCCCCCTAGCGGAGACCCAGTACTTC.